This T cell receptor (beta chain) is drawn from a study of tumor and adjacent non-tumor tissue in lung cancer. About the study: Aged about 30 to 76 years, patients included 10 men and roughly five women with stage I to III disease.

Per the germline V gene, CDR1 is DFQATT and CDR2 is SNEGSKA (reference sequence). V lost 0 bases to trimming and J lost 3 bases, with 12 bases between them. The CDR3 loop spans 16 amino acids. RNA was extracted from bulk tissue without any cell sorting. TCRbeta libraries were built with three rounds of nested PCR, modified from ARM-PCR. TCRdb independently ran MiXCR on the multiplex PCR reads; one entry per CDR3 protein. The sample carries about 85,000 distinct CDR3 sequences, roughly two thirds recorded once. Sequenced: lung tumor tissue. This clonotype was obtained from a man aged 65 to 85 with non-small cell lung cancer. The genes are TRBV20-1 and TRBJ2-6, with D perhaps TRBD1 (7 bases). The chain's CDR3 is CSARDPGGLGANVLTF. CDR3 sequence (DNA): TGCAGTGCTAGAGATCCAGGGGGGCTTGGGGCCAACGTCCTGACTTTC.